This T cell receptor beta chain was obtained from a study of cytomegalovirus exposure and HLA in healthy donors. CDR3 length equals 12 residues. Germline lookup yields CDR1 MDHEN and CDR2 SYDVKM. V was trimmed by 9 bases and J by 0 bases, leaving 6 bases between them. The PCR employed 60 Vbeta primers together with 13 Jbeta primers. TCRdb's copy holds only in-frame clones and misses some; the assay was immunoSEQ multiplex PCR. Of 95,000 to 150,000 clones detected, 50% to 75% appear once; the ten largest clones hold around 8.8%. This clonotype was obtained from a woman aged 40 to 50 in good health and CMV-seropositive. The rearrangement links TRBV28 to TRBJ2-1; D remains unclear. Sequences were obtained from PBMCs. CDR3 sequence reads: CASRSSYNEQFF. The CDR3 DNA follows: TGTGCCAGTAGGAGCTCCTACAATGAGCAGTTCTTC.